This note documents a single T cell receptor beta chain sequence. The antigen remains unidentified. One end of the junction varies from germline; a read error may be responsible. The sample is drawn from a study of shared clonotypes between healthy human individuals. As defined, naive CD8 cells were CD45RO-negative and positively selected for CCR7, with terminally differentiated effector memory CD45RA+ cells excluded. Recent acute infections and vaccinations were absent in the healthy HIV-negative adult donors. The CDR3 has 17 residues. The germline V gene encodes CDR1 SGHVS and CDR2 FQNEAQ. Deep level was the assay's run setting. Sequenced by immunoSEQ multiplex PCR; TCRdb stores in-frame clones only, minus some. Among roughly 810,000 clones, about 97% were seen once, and the ten largest hold less than 0.25%. Study findings and constraints: Despite large depth, sorted-subset datasets appeared incompletely sequenced. Around 5.4% of naive CD4 clonotypes were common to a few donors.

Material: naive CD8+ T cells sorted from blood. The origin of this receptor is a man aged 25 to 45 in good health. The chain joins TRBV7-8 to TRBJ2-7, with TRBD1 matching over 10 bases. The CDR3 loop reads CASRLGTGARLVYEQYF. The CDR3 nucleotides read TGTGCCAGCAGATTAGGGACAGGGGCTCGGCTAGTCTACGAGCAGTACTTC.